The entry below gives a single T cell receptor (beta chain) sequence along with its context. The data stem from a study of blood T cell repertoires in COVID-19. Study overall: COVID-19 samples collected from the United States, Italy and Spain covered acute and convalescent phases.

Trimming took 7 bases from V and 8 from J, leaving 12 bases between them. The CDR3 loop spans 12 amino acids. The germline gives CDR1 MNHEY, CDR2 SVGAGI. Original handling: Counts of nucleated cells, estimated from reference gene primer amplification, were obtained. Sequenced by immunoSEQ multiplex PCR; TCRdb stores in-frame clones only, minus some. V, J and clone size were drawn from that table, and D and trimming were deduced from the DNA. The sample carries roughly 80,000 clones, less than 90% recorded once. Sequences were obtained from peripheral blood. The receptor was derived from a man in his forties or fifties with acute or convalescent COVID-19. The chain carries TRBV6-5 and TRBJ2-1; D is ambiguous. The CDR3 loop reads CASKSFADEQFF. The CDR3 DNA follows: TGTGCCAGCAAGTCGTTTGCGGATGAGCAGTTCTTC.